This T cell receptor (beta chain) was sequenced during a study of T cell clonotyping in hematopoietic cell transplantation. Overall study results and limits: Pathologically expanded recipient clonotypes increased progressively from day 30 to day 180 as diversity fell.

CDR3 length: 14 residues. Germline V lookup: CDR1 SNHLY, CDR2 FYNNEI. V shed 3 bases and J 7 bases; nucleotides not matched to a gene: 7. Time point of the sample: recipient sample about 28 days before transplant, after cytoreduction. In this sample, this clone turned up once. Its antigen remains unknown. Profiling relied on immunoSEQ multiplex PCR, and the TCRdb table lists in-frame clones only, not all of them. This table holds under 25,000 clones, approximately 77% found once. The sequences come from peripheral blood mononuclear cells, collected before stem cell transplant. This chain uses TRBV2 with TRBJ1-1; 8 nucleotides align to TRBD1. This clonotype was obtained from a man aged 55-75 years with acute myeloid leukemia. Some clones in this sample may be carry-over from other donors' samples. For the CDR3, the DNA is TGTGCCAGCAGTGAGGGGGTGACAGGGGTTGAAGCTTTCTTT. This codes for CASSEGVTGVEAFF.